This T cell receptor beta chain emerged from a study of blood T cell repertoires in COVID-19. Here immunoSEQ multiplex PCR was the method, and the copy in TCRdb shows in-frame clones only, minus some. The sample has 97,000 or so clones, roughly 87% seen once. The CDR3 sequence is 15 residues long. The germline V gene encodes CDR1 LNHDA and CDR2 SQIVND (reference sequence). V shed 2 bases, J shed 9 bases, and the junction held 7 bases outside the gene matches. This sequence joins TRBV19 and TRBJ2-1; TRBD2 matches at 10 bases. The source is a woman between 45 and 60 years old with COVID-19, enrolled during active disease. Sequenced sample: peripheral blood. The CDR3: CASSIRSGGASEQFF. CDR3 bases: TGTGCCAGTAGTATACGGAGCGGGGGGGCCAGTGAGCAGTTCTTC. Complete variable domain (other parts from reference TRBV19 and TRBJ2-1): DGGITQSPKYLFRKEGQNVTLSCEQNLNHDAMYWYRQDPGQGLRLIYYSQIVNDFQKGDIAEGYSVSREKKESFPLTVTSAQKNPTAFYLCASSIRSGGASEQFFGPGTRLTVL.